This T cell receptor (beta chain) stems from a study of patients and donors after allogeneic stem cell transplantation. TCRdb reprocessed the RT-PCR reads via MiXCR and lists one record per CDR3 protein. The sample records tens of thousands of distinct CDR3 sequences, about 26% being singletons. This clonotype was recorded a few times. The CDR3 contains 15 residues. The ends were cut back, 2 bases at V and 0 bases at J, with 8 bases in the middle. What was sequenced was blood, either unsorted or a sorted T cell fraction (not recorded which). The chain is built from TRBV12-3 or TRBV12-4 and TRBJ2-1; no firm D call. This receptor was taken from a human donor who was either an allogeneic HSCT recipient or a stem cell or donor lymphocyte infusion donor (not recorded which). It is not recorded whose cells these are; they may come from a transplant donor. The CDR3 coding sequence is TGTGCCAGCAGTTTAATTGAAATCTCCTACAATGAGCAGTTCTTC. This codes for CASSLIEISYNEQFF.